This record covers a single TCR beta chain. The data stem from a study of blood T cell repertoires in COVID-19. On the study more broadly: Material from acute and convalescent COVID-19 was sourced from the United States, Italy and Spain. Sample material is recorded as cDNA or gDNA derived from T cells, B-cell-depleted T cells, or PBMCs.

CDR1 LGHNA and CDR2 YNFKEQ come from the germline V gene. There are 16 residues in the CDR3. The V and J ends lost 1 base and 4 bases, in that order; junction bases with no gene match: 6. Authors' analysis steps: Amplification with reference gene primers provided the estimates of nucleated cell counts. Assay used: immunoSEQ multiplex PCR; TCRdb lists only in-frame clones, some missing. V and J calls plus clone size are reproduced from that table; the DNA served to infer D and trimming. The sample lists around 500,000 clones, approximately 85% occurring once. The sample consisted of peripheral blood. This sequence joins TRBV4-2 and TRBJ1-3, with 8 bases aligning to TRBD1. This clonotype was obtained from a human donor in a cohort sampled during active COVID-19. Here the CDR3 reads CASSQGQGAGGNTIYF. CDR3 sequence (DNA): TGTGCCAGCAGCCAAGGGCAGGGGGCTGGAGGAAACACCATATATTTT.